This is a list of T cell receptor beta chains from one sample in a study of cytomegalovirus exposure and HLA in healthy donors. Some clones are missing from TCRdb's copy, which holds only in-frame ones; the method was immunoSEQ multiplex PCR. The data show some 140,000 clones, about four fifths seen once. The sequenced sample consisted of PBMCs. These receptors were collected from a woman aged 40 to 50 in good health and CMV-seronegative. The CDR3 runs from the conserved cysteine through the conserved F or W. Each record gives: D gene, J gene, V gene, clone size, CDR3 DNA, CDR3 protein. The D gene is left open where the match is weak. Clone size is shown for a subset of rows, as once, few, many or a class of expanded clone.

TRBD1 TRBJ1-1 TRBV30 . TGTGCCTGGGAGACAGGGGGAGGAAGCACTGAAGCTTTCTTT CAWETGGGSTEAFF
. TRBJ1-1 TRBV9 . TGTGCCAGCAGCGCCCATCCGGGGGGAGAGGCTTTCTTT CASSAHPGGEAFF
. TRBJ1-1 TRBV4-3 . TGCGCCAGCAGCCAAGATGTGGCCACTGAAGCTTTCTTT CASSQDVATEAFF
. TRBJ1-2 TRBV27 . TGTGCCAGCAGACCCCTCGGGGGGGGAGGCTATGGCTACACCTTC CASRPLGGGGYGYTF
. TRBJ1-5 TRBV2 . TGTGCCAGCAGTCCTGCTCGAGGGAGACTCCTATACAATCAGCCCCAGCATTTT CASSPARGRLLYNQPQHF
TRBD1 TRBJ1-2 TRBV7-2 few TGTGCCAGCAGCCCTCACACACGGACAGGGAGAGCTAACTATGGCTACACCTTC CASSPHTRTGRANYGYTF
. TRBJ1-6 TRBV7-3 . TGTGCCAGCAGCTTAGAAGCTGGCCAGGATAATTCACCCCTCCACTTT CASSLEAGQDNSPLHF
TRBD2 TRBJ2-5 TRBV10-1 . TGCGCCAGCAGTGACCCGGGACTAGGGGCGACCCAGTACTTC CASSDPGLGATQYF
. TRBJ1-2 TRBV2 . TGTGCCAGCAGTGGGAGGACGTTTGCACCCTATGGCTACACCTTC CASSGRTFAPYGYTF
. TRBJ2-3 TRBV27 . TGTGCCAGCAGTTTGTTAGGGGTCTCCAACACAGATACGCAGTATTTT CASSLLGVSNTDTQYF
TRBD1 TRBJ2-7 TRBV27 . TGTGCCGCGGGACAGGGGATGGGAGCCTCGCTGGACTACGAGCAGTACTTC CAAGQGMGASLDYEQYF
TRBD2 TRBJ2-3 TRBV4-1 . TGCGCCAGCAGCCAAGATGGGACTAGCGGGTATTTT CASSQDGTSGYF
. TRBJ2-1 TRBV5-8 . TGTGCCAGCAGCTTGGAGAACAGGCAGATAAAGTTCTTC CASSLENRQIKFF
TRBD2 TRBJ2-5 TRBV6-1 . TGTGCCAGCAAGGCTAGCGGGGGTTTCCAAGAGACCCAGTACTTC CASKASGGFQETQYF
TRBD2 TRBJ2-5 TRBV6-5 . TGTGCCAGCAGTTACCAGGGGCTAGCGGGGGAAGAGACCCAGTACTTC CASSYQGLAGEETQYF
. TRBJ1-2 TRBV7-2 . TGTGCCAGCAGCGCGGACAGAACTACCTTC CASSADRTTF
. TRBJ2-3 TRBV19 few TGTGCCAGTAGCAACACAGATACGCAGTATTTT CASSNTDTQYF
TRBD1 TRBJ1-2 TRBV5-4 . TGTGCCAGCAGCTTGCAAGGGACAGGGGGCTGTGGCTACACCTTC CASSLQGTGGCGYTF
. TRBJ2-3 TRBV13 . TGTGCCAGCAGCTCCTCCAGCGAGGCAGATACGCAGTATTTT CASSSSSEADTQYF
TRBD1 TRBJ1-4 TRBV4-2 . TGTGCCAGCAGCTTAAAACCGGGGACAGGGGAAAGCACTAATGAAAAACTGTTTTTT CASSLKPGTGESTNEKLFF
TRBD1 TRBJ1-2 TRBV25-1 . TGTGCCAGCAATCGGGGACAGCTCTACACCTTC CASNRGQLYTF
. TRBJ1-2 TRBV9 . TGTGCCAGCAGCGCCACAGAGGGGGGGGCAAACTATGGCTACACCTTC CASSATEGGANYGYTF
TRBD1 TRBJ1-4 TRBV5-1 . TGCGCCAGCAGCGTCCGGGACAGGGGTGAAAAACTGTTTTTT CASSVRDRGEKLFF
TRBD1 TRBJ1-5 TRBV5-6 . TGTGCCAGCAGCTTGGGGACAGGGAGGAATCAGCCCCAGCATTTT CASSLGTGRNQPQHF
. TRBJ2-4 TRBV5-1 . TGCGCCAGCAGCTTGGATTTACTAGCCAAAAACATTCAGTACTTC CASSLDLLAKNIQYF
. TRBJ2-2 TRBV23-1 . TGCGCCAGCAGTCATACGATACTCCCTCGCGGGGAGCTGTTTTTT CASSHTILPRGELFF
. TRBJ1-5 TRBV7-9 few TGTGCCAGCAGCCGTACAGTCGAGGGTTTTGGCAATCAGCCCCAGCATTTT CASSRTVEGFGNQPQHF
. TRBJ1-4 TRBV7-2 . TGTGCCAGCAGCTTAGTGGCTTTTGAAAAACTGTTTTTT CASSLVAFEKLFF
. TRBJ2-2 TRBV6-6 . TGTGCCAGCACCTCCTTGGACATCTTGAACACCGGGGAGCTGTTTTTT CASTSLDILNTGELFF
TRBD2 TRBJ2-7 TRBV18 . TGTGCCAGCTCACCCTATGGGCGGGGGTCCTCCTACGAGCAGTACTTC CASSPYGRGSSYEQYF
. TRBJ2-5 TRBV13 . TGTGCCAGCAGCTTAGTGGGGCAGCTACAAGAGACCCAGTACTTC CASSLVGQLQETQYF
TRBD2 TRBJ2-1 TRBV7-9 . TGTGCCAGCAGCTTACATGGCGGGGGGGCCTCCAATGAGCAGTTCTTC CASSLHGGGASNEQFF
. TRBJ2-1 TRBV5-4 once TGTGCCAGCAGCTCCACTAGGCCCGTAAACAATGAGCAGTTCTTC CASSSTRPVNNEQFF
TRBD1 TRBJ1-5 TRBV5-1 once TGCGCCAGCAGCTTGGAGGCGTTAGGGACAGGGGCAGGAAAGCCCCAGCATTTT CASSLEALGTGAGKPQHF
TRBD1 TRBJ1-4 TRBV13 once TGTGCCAGCAGCTTAGTGGACAGGGGGTCGGCTAATGAAAAACTGTTTTTT CASSLVDRGSANEKLFF
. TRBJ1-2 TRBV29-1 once TGCAGCGTTGAATTCGGGTTAGCTAACTATGGCTACACCTTC CSVEFGLANYGYTF
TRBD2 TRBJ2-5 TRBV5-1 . TGCGCCAGCAGCTTCCTAGCGGTGTACCAAGAGACCCAGTACTTC CASSFLAVYQETQYF